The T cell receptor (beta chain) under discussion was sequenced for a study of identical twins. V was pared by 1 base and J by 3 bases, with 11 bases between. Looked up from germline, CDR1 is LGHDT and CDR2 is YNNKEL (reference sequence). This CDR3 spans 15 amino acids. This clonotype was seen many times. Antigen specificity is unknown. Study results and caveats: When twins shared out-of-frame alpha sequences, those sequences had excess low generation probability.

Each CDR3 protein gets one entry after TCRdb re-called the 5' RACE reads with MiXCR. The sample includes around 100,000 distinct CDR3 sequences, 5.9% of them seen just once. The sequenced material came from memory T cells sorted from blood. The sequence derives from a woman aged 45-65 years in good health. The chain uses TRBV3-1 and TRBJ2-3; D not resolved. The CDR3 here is CASSQGQQRTDTQYF. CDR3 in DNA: TGTGCCAGCAGCCAAGGGCAGCAGCGAACAGATACGCAGTATTTT.